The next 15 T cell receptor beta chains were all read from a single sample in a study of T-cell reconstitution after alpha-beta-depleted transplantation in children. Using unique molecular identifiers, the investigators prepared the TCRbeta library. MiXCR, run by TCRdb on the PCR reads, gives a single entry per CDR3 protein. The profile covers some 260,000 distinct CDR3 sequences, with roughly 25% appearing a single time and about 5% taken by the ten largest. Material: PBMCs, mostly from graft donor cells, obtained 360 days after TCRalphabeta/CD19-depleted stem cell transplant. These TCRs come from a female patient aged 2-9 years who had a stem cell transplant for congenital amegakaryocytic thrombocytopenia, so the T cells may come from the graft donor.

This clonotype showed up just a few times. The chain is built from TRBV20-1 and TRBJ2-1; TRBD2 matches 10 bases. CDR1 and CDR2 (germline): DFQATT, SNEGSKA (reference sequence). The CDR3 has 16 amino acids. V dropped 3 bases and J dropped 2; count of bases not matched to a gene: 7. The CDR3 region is CSASSGRAGPYNEQFF. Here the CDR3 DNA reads TGCAGTGCTAGCAGCGGGAGGGCCGGACCCTACAATGAGCAGTTCTTC.

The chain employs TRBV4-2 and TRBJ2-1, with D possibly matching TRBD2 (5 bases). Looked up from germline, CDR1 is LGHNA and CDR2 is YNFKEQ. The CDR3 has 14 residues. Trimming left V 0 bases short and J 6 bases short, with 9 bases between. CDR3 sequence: CASSQDPSFNEQFF. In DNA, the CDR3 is TGTGCCAGCAGCCAAGATCCTAGCTTCAATGAGCAGTTCTTC.

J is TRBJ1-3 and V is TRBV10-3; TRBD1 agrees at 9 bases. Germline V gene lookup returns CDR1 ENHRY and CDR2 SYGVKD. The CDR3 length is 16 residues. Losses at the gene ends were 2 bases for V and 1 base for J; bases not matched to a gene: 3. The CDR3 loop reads CAISETGTGSGNTIYF. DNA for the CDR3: TGTGCCATCAGTGAGACCGGGACAGGGTCTGGAAACACCATATATTTT.

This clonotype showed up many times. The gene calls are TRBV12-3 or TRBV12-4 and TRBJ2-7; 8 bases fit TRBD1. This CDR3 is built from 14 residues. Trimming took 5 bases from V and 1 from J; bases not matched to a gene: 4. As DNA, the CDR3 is TGTGCCAGCAGTAAACGGACAGGGTCCTACGAGCAGTACTTC. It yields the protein CASSKRTGSYEQYF.

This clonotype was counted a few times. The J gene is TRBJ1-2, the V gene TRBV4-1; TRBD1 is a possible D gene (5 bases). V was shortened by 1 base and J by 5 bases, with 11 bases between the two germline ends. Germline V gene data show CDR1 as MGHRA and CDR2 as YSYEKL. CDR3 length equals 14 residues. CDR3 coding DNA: TGCGCCAGCAGCCAAGTTACAGGACAATATGGCTACACCTTC. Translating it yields CASSQVTGQYGYTF.

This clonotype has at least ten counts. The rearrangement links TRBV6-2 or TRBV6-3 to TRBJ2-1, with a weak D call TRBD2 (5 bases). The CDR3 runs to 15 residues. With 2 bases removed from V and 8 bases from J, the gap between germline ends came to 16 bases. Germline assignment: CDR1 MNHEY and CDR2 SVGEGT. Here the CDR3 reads CASSYGASPLYEQFF. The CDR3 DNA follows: TGTGCCAGCAGTTACGGTGCTAGCCCCCTGTATGAGCAGTTCTTC.

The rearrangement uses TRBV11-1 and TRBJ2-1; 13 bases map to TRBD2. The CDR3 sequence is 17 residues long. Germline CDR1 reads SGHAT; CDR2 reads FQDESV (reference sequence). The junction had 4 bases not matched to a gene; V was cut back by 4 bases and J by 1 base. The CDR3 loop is CASSSLAGGPSYNEQFF. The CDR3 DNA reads TGTGCCAGCAGCTCACTAGCGGGAGGGCCGTCCTACAATGAGCAGTTCTTC.

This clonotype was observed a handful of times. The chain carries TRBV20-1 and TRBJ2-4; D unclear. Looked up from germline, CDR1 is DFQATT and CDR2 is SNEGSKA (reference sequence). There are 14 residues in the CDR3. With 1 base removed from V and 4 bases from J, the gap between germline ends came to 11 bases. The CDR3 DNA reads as TGCAGTGCTAGAGGATTGGACGTAAAAAACATTCAGTACTTC. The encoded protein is CSARGLDVKNIQYF.

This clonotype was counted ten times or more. The CDR3 loop is CASSLDGGQQYF. DNA of the CDR3: TGCGCCAGCAGCTTGGACGGGGGACAGCAGTACTTC. This chain connects TRBV5-1 to TRBJ2-7, with TRBD2 as a possible D gene (6 bases). The CDR3 totals 12 residues. Germline V gene lookup returns CDR1 SGHRS and CDR2 YFSETQ. The V and J ends lost 0 bases and 8 bases respectively, with 9 bases between them.

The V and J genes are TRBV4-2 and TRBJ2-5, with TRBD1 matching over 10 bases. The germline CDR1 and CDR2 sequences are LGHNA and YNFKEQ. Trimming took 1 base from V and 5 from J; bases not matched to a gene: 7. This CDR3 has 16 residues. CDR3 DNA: TGTGCCAGCAGCCAAGGTTATGACAGGGGGCTCGAGACCCAGTACTTC. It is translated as CASSQGYDRGLETQYF.

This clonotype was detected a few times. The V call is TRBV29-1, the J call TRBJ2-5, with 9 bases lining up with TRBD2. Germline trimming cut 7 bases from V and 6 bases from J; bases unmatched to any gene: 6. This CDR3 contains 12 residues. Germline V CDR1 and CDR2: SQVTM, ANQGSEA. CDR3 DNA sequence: TGCAGCGGCGGACTAGCGATGAAGACCCAGTACTTC. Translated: CSGGLAMKTQYF.

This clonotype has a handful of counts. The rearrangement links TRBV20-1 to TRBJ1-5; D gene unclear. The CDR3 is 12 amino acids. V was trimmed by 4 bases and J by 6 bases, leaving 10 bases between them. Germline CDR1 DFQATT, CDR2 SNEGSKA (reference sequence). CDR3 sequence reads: CSAKKLGQPQHF. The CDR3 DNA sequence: TGCAGTGCTAAAAAACTTGGTCAGCCCCAGCATTTT.

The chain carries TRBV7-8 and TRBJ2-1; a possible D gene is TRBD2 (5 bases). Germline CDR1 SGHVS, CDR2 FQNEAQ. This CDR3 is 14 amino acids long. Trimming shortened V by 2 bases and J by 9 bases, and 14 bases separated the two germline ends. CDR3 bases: TGTGCCAGCAGCTTAAGGGAGACCACATTTGAGCAGTTCTTC. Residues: CASSLRETTFEQFF.

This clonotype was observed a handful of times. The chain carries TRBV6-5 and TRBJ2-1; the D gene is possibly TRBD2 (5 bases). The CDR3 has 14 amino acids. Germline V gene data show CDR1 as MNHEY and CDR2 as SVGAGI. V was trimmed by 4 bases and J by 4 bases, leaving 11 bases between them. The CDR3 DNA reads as TGTGCCAGCAGTTTAGCGTATGGTTACAATGAGCAGTTCTTC. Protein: CASSLAYGYNEQFF.

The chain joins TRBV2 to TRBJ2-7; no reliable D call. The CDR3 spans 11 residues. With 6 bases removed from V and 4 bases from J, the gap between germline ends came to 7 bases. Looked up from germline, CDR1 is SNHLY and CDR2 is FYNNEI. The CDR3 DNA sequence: TGTGCCAGCAGATATGGTTACGAGCAGTACTTC. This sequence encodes CASRYGYEQYF.